This TCR beta chain was recovered during a study of shared clonotypes between healthy human individuals. Across the study: In total, the donors were a couple of women and a few men aged 18 to 49.

In germline, CDR1 is SEHNR, CDR2 FQNEAQ (reference sequence). CDR3 length: 16 residues. V lost 6 bases and J lost 3; bases outside the gene matches: 9. At a deep level, the assay was run. Repertoires were generated with immunoSEQ multiplex PCR, while TCRdb's copy carries only in-frame clones and drops some. The sample shows over 1.4 million clones, approximately 97% of them seen only once. The V gene is TRBV7-9, the J gene TRBJ2-2, with 8 bases lining up with TRBD1. The sequenced sample consisted of naive CD4+ T cells sorted from blood. Subset noted: CD45RA+ positively selected. The receptor comes from a man aged 30 to 39 in good health. This CDR3 reads CASSFLGQGYTGELFF. The CDR3 DNA reads TGTGCCAGCAGTTTCCTAGGACAGGGCTACACCGGGGAGCTGTTTTTT.